The 2 T cell receptor beta chains given below trace back to one sample, sequenced in a study of blood T cells in healthy people across ages (dated by TCRdb to the mid-2010s). Library preparation was by 5' RACE. This sample was sequenced with an Illumina HiSeq 2500. The second PCR ran for roughly 7 to 12 cycles and used a J-beta primer mix along with a sample-barcoded 5' primer. TCRdb itself trimmed the public reads at Q25 with fastp, ran MiXCR and retained productive beta chains. Duplicate CDR3 protein sequences are folded into a single record with the most common DNA and genes. The sample table contains about 1,800,000 distinct CDR3 sequences; only one count was recorded for roughly 30% of them. Together, the top ten hold 7.7% of the sample. The sequencing sample was made of blood. All receptors come from a woman in her thirties in good health.

This clonotype was seen more than once but under ten times. This chain uses TRBV5-1 with TRBJ1-1, with D maybe TRBD1 (6 bases). Trimming left V 0 bases short and J 7 bases short, with 10 bases between. CDR1 is SGHRS and CDR2 is YFSETQ in the germline V gene. The CDR3 loop spans 13 amino acids. CDR3 region: CASSLGGGIEAFF. The CDR3 DNA reads as TGCGCCAGCAGCTTGGGTGGGGGCATTGAAGCTTTCTTT.

This clonotype was counted only a few times. The CDR3 spells CATTDREDSPLHF. DNA for the CDR3: TGTGCCACCACCGACAGGGAGGATTCACCCCTCCACTTT. The chain combines TRBV10-3 with TRBJ1-6; TRBD1 aligns across 7 bases. The trim removed 10 bases at V and 8 bases at J, leaving 8 bases unmatched. CDR1 ENHRY and CDR2 SYGVKD come from the germline V gene. The CDR3 sequence is 13 residues long.